Below, one T cell receptor (beta chain) is given with its context. The antigen is undetermined. The record originates from a study of T cell responses to AZD1222 COVID-19 vaccine. Libraries were prepared by immunoSEQ multiplex PCR; TCRdb keeps only in-frame clonotypes and omits some of them. The sample contains 100,000 to 120,000 clones, under 95% of which appear only once. Study results and caveats: Receipt of two AZD1222 doses was followed by a rise in Spike-specific TCR breadth and depth. Donors in the cohort were predominantly white British and more often female, and clonal diversity was possibly underestimated. Regions 160-218 and 743-854 held dominance among vaccine-associated CD4 TCRs, which spanned spike. Reports say nearly half of spike-specific TCRs go after unmutated variant regions.

Sequenced here: peripheral blood, sampled on day 0 of AZD1222 vaccination. The sequence came from an adult in good health.

CDR3 nucleotide sequence: TGCGCCAGCAGCTTGGACCGGGGCGGAAACACCATATATTTT. Its translation is CASSLDRGGNTIYF. The gene calls are TRBV5-1 and TRBJ1-3; possibly TRBD1 for D (5 bases). The CDR3 consists of 14 residues. The germline gives CDR1 SGHRS, CDR2 YFSETQ. Trimming shortened V by 0 bases and J by 4 bases, and 8 bases separated the two germline ends.